This paragraph covers one T cell receptor beta chain sequence. It lacks a known antigen. No much larger clonotype is one base removed from it; base qualities were not supplied. The library was obtained by the immunoSEQ multiplex PCR assay. To provide template for TCR sequencing, every sample had RNA extracted and reverse transcribed into cDNA. First-strand cDNA was synthesized using SuperScript III with a 2:1 mix of oligo-dT and random hexamers. Amplification bias was assessed with a synthetic immune receptor repertoire, and residual bias was removed computationally. The study's own analysis went as follows. Raw reads were preprocessed to remove errors, and CDR3 was defined by IMGT conventions from the conserved cysteine to phenylalanine. Clonality was computed as 1 minus the Shannon entropy, with the entropy normalized by log2 of the number of productive unique TCRs. Whether scalp clones were CD4 or CD8 was inferred by matching scalp TCRbeta sequences against CD4 and CD8 repertoires sorted from blood. TCRdb re-hosts the immuneACCESS table, in-frame sequences only. Its copies lack some clones; in the studies checked, an unresolved V gene accounts for under half of them, and the cause for the rest is not known. From that table come the V and J calls and clone size; the DNA was used to work out D and trimming. Here the sample has about 110,000 clones; 45% to 70% occur a single time. Less than 25% of the sample lies in the top ten.

PBMCs were isolated by density centrifugation and stained for CD3, CD4 and CD8, after which CD4+ and CD8+ T cells were sorted on a FACSAria. Unaffected controls provided scalp biopsies and blood samples. This sample stems from a study of CD8+ T cells in alopecia areata (dated by TCRdb to the late 2010s). Regarding the complete study: In both human patients and the C3H/HeJ mouse model, the study applied high-throughput TCRbeta sequencing to look at T cell clonal expansion in alopecia areata. TCRbeta CDR3 regions were amplified by immunoSEQ multiplex PCR using 35 Vbeta forward and 13 Jbeta reverse primers. Clonality in the scalp was compared among normal scalp (n=4), patchy alopecia areata scalp (n=8), and alopecia totalis/universalis scalp (n=8). The RNA source kit depended on sample type: the PAXgene miRNA kit for fixed scalp, the miRNeasy kit for PBMCs, and the RNeasy kit for mouse skin. Scalp tissue and sorted CD4+ and CD8+ peripheral blood T cells from patchy and totalis/universalis alopecia areata patients and from healthy controls were covered by human TCRbeta sequencing.

The investigation overall reported the following: Compared with normal scalp, lesional scalp had higher clonality and more expanded CD8+ clones, particularly in alopecia totalis/universalis, a pattern that suggests antigenic drive. Shared TCR sequences between patients were less evident than in mice, which may be partly attributable to HLA diversity in the patient population. Resident alphabeta T cells in normal human skin are also sequenced, complicating scalp TCR repertoire analysis, unlike mouse skin dominated by gammadelta T cells.

From its cysteine to its phenylalanine, the CDR3 spans 15 amino acids. This entry keeps only the CDR3 DNA: 45 bases, framed from base 1. CDR1 and CDR2 (LNHDA, SQIVND) derive from the germline V gene (reference sequence). V gives up 3 bases and J gives up 5 bases, and the segment between their germline ends measures 14 bases. The sequence came from a human donor in good health. The chain joins TRBV19 to TRBJ1-5; the D gene lacks a confident call. Sequenced: CD8+ T cells sorted from blood. The DNA sequence is given as TGTGCCAGTAGTATGATGGCAGCCGGTGATCAGCCCCAGCATTTT. It translates as CASSMMAAGDQPQHF.